The 4 T cell receptor beta chains reported below all come from one sample, sequenced in a study of blood T cell repertoires in COVID-19. The method was immunoSEQ multiplex PCR; TCRdb's version includes in-frame clones alone and lacks a portion of them. This sample yields about 210,000 clones, of which 65% to 85% are seen a single time; 4.3% belongs to the top ten. The sample taken for sequencing was PBMCs or T cells enriched from blood (not recorded which). The receptors here all came from a man aged 30 to 45 with acute COVID-19.

The chain joins TRBV21-1 to TRBJ2-6; the table assigns TRBD1, which was not confirmed against the DNA. TRBV21-1 is tagged as a pseudogene. CDR3 length: 18 residues. The CDR3 DNA is TGTGCCAGCAGCATCGGACAGGATTCCGTCTCTGGGGCCAACGTCCTGACTTTC. Its protein product is CASSIGQDSVSGANVLTF.

The gene calls are TRBV6-1 and TRBJ1-5; D remains unclear. V shed 3 bases and J shed 8 bases, with 8 bases lying between them. The CDR3 runs 12 residues. Germline CDR1 and CDR2: MNHNS and SASEGT. CDR3 nucleotide sequence: TGTGCCAGCAGTGACCACAACAAGCCCCAGCATTTT. Translated: CASSDHNKPQHF.

The V and J genes are TRBV20-1 and TRBJ2-6; D may be TRBD1 (5 bases). Deletions cut 3 bases from V and 4 bases from J, with 10 bases between. Germline V gene lookup returns CDR1 DFQATT and CDR2 SNEGSKA (reference sequence). This CDR3 has 14 amino acids. The CDR3 is CSASLGAGANVLTF. The CDR3 nucleotides read TGCAGTGCTAGTCTAGGGGCCGGGGCCAACGTCCTGACTTTC.

This chain uses TRBV4-1 with TRBJ1-1, with a possible D match to TRBD1 (6 bases). Germline V gene data show CDR1 as MGHRA and CDR2 as YSYEKL. The CDR3 spans 17 residues. V was clipped by 1 base and J by 4 bases, with 19 bases between them. DNA for the CDR3: TGCGCCAGCAGCCAAGGGACAGCTGGGGTTTTGACCACTGAAGCTTTCTTT. Protein sequence: CASSQGTAGVLTTEAFF.